This T cell receptor (beta chain) was profiled in a study of Graves' ophthalmopathy and Graves' hyperthyroidism. Study at large: Untreated patients at initial diagnosis provided peripheral blood. The study's findings and limits: Forecasting of ophthalmopathy progression by the model achieved more than 70% sensitivity and about 77% specificity.

In its sample, this clonotype was seen a few times. Antigen specificity is unknown. RNA transcripts served as template for amplifying TCR beta CDR3 sequences. HTBI-primed RT-PCR formed the first round, and a multiplex PCR formed the second. TCRdb redid the calling of the multiplex PCR reads with MiXCR, one entry per CDR3 protein. The profile shows 200,000 to 250,000 distinct CDR3 sequences, approximately 42% of them singletons. Germline loops: CDR1 SGHDT, CDR2 YYEEEE. This CDR3 is 14 amino acids long. The ends lost 4 bases at V and 2 bases at J; junction bases unmatched: 6. J is TRBJ2-7 and V is TRBV5-6, with TRBD1 matching over 7 bases. The sequencing sample was made of peripheral blood. The TCR was taken from an adult man with Graves' ophthalmopathy. This CDR3 reads CASSEGQSTYEQYF. The CDR3, as DNA: TGTGCCAGCAGCGAGGGACAGTCCACCTACGAGCAGTACTTC.